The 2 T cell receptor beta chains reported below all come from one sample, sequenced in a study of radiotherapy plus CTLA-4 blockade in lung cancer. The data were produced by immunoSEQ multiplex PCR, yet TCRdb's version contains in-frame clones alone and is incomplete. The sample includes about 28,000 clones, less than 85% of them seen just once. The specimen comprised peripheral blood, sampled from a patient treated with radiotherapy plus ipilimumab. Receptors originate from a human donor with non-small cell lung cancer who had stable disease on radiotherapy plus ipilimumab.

This CDR3 is CASRDRVIRNEQFF. The CDR3 coding sequence is TGTGCCAGCAGGGACAGGGTTATTCGTAATGAGCAGTTCTTC. The rearrangement joins TRBV27 to TRBJ2-1; 8 bases align to TRBD1. Losses at the gene ends were 6 bases for V and 7 bases for J; bases not matched to a gene: 8. Germline V CDR1 and CDR2: MNHEY, SMNVEV (reference sequence). CDR3 length: 14 amino acids.

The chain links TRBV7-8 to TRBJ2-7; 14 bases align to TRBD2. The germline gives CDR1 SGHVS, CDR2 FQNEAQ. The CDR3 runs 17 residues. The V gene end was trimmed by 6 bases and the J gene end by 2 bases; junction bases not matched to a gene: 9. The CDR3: CASSKTSGGALAYEQYF. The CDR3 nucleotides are TGTGCCAGCAGTAAGACTAGCGGGGGGGCCCTTGCCTACGAGCAGTACTTC.